This section outlines one T cell receptor beta chain sequence together with its context. Trimming pared 1 base from V and 0 bases from J, leaving 7 bases between. The CDR3 is 16 residues long. CDR1 is MNHNS and CDR2 is SASEGT in the germline V gene. These data originate in a study of blood T cell repertoires in COVID-19. Study information: Specimens from acute and convalescent COVID-19 originated in the United States, Italy and Spain. PBMCs, B-cell-depleted T cells, or T cells provided the cDNA or gDNA that made up the material.

In the authors' methods: It was from reference gene primer amplification that nucleated cell counts were estimated. Data came from immunoSEQ multiplex PCR; TCRdb stores just in-frame clones and leaves some out. The D gene and trimming were derived from the DNA, and the V and J assignments and clone size from that table. The data show about 180,000 clones, 70% to 90% seen once. The specimen was peripheral blood. The receptor was isolated from a man between 18 and 35 years old who had recovered from COVID-19. The chain carries TRBV6-1 and TRBJ1-6, with D possibly TRBD1 on 6 matching bases. The CDR3 reads CASSEGGHSYNSPLHF. Written as DNA, the CDR3 is TGTGCCAGCAGTGAAGGGGGACACTCCTATAATTCACCCCTCCACTTT.